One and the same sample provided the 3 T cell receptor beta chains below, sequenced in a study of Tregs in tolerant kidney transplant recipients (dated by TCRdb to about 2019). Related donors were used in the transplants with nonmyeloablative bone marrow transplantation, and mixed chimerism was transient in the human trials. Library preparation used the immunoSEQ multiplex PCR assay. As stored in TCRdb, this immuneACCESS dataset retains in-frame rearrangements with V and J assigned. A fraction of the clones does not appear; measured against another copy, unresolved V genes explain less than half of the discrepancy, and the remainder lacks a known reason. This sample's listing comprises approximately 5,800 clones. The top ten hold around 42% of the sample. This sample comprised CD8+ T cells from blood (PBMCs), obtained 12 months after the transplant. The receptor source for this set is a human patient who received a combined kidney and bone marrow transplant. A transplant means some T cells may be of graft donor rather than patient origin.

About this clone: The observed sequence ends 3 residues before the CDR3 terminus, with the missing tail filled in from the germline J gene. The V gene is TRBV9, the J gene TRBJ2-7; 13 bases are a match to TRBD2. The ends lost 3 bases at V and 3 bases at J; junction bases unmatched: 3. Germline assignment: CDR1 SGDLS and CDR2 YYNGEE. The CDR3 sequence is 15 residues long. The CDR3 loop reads CASSEGLAGSYEQYF. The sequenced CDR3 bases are TGTGCCAGCAGCGAGGGACTAGCGGGAAGCTACGAG.

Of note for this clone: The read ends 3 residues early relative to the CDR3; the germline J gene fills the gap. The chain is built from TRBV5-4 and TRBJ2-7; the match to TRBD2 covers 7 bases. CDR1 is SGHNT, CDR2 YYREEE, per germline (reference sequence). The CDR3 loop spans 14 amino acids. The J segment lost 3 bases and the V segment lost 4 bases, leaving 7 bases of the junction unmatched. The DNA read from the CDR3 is TGTGCCAGCAGCAGAGCGGGGAGCAGCTACGAG. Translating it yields CASSRAGSSYE. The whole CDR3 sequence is CASSRAGSSYEQYF.

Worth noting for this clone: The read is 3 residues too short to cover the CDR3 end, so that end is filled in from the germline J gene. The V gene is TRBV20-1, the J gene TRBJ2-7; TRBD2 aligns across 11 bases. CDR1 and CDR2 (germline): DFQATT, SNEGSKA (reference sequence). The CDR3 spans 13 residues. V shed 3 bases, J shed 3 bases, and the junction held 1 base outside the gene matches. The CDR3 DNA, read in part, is TGCAGTGCTAGGGGACTAGCGGACTACGAG. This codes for CSARGLADYE. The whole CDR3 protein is CSARGLADYEQYF.